This is a list of T cell receptor beta chains from one sample in a study of cytomegalovirus exposure and HLA in healthy donors. Produced via immunoSEQ multiplex PCR; TCRdb's table is partial and in-frame only. The sample shows hundreds of thousands of clones, 80% to 90% of them seen only once. The sequenced sample was PBMCs. All receptors come from a woman aged 18-29 years in good health and CMV-seronegative. The CDR3 runs from the conserved cysteine through the conserved F or W. D genes are given only for firm matches. For some rows the clone size is stated as once, few or many, or as a class when expanded; others skip it.

TRBJ2-5,-,-,TRBV29-1,CSVDRTQETQYF,TGCAGCGTCGACAGAACACAAGAGACCCAGTACTTC
TRBJ2-7,-,-,TRBV14,CASSQNGGGIYEQYF,TGTGCCAGCAGCCAAAACGGGGGAGGAATCTACGAGCAGTACTTC
TRBJ2-5,-,-,TRBV28,CASSPARWGGYETQYF,TGTGCCAGCAGTCCCGCTCGGTGGGGGGGCTACGAGACCCAGTACTTC
TRBJ2-1,-,-,TRBV5-1,CASSLGRAYNEQFF,TGCGCCAGCAGCTTGGGGAGGGCCTACAATGAGCAGTTCTTC
TRBJ2-5,-,-,TRBV2,CASSGWTSQETQYF,TGTGCCAGCAGTGGGTGGACATCCCAAGAGACCCAGTACTTC
TRBJ2-1,-,-,TRBV15,CATRSGAGTMYNEQFF,TGTGCCACCAGATCAGGGGCCGGGACTATGTACAATGAGCAGTTCTTC
TRBJ2-1,-,TRBD2,TRBV5-5,CASSLSGGFYNEQFF,TGTGCCAGCAGCTTGAGCGGGGGGTTTTACAATGAGCAGTTCTTC
TRBJ1-2,few,-,TRBV28,CASMTSGNYGYTF,TGTGCCAGCATGACTTCGGGGAACTATGGCTACACCTTC
TRBJ1-2,-,-,TRBV9,CASSATPGNRDYGYTF,TGTGCCAGCAGCGCGACTCCCGGGAACAGGGACTATGGCTACACCTTC
TRBJ1-1,once,-,TRBV28,CASRRTGTANTEAFF,TGTGCCAGCAGAAGAACCGGGACTGCGAACACTGAAGCTTTCTTT
TRBJ2-7,-,-,TRBV7-8,CASSLTESYEQYF,TGTGCCAGCAGCTTAACCGAGTCCTACGAGCAGTACTTC
TRBJ2-7,-,TRBD2,TRBV7-9,CASSLGLAGGPGEQYF,TGTGCCAGCAGCTTAGGTCTAGCGGGAGGCCCCGGCGAGCAGTACTTC
TRBJ2-7,once,TRBD2,TRBV7-9,CASSLNPLQLGGYEQYF,TGTGCCAGCAGCTTAAACCCCCTGCAGTTGGGGGGGTACGAGCAGTACTTC
TRBJ1-1,-,-,TRBV27,CASSFDRFAEAFF,TGTGCCAGCAGTTTCGACAGGTTTGCTGAAGCTTTCTTT
TRBJ1-2,-,-,TRBV28,CASRSGNYGYTF,TGTGCCAGCAGGTCAGGGAACTATGGCTACACCTTC
TRBJ1-1,-,-,TRBV5-1,CASSLLGRTEAFF,TGCGCCAGCAGCTTACTGGGGCGGACTGAAGCTTTCTTT
TRBJ2-3,-,-,TRBV5-6,CASRPFDSSTDTQYF,TGTGCCAGCCGCCCATTTGACTCTAGCACAGATACGCAGTATTTT
TRBJ2-7,-,-,TRBV21-1,CASSRGQGHEQYF,TGTGCCAGCAGCAGGGGACAGGGACACGAGCAGTACTTC
TRBJ2-5,-,TRBD1,TRBV29-1,CSGGQGPRETQYF,TGCAGCGGGGGACAGGGTCCGCGGGAGACCCAGTACTTC
TRBJ1-2,-,-,TRBV6-1,CASSERGYYGYTF,TGTGCCAGCAGTGAAAGGGGATACTATGGCTACACCTTC